The clone carrying this T cell receptor beta chain occurred a few times. As yet, its antigen is unknown. The same CDR3 is also encoded by other DNA sequences in this sample. The V and J ends lost 3 bases and 6 bases respectively, with 6 bases between them. Germline V lookup: CDR1 SNHLY, CDR2 FYNNEI. CDR3 length equals 11 residues. Profiling relied on immunoSEQ multiplex PCR, and the TCRdb table lists in-frame clones only, not all of them. The sample contains 980,000 or so clones, about 80% of which appear only once. These data originate in a study of shared clonotypes between healthy human individuals. Study-level background: Three plates each covered CD4 naive and memory; CD8 naive two, CD8 memory one. Findings and limits, study-wide: With a handful of donors compared, roughly 5% of naive CD4 clonotypes were shared.

Sequenced input: memory CD4+ T cells sorted from blood. Stated subset: CD45RA-negative fraction. The gene calls are TRBV2 and TRBJ2-7, with D uncertain. The receptor was isolated from a man aged 18 to 29 in good health. The DNA for the CDR3 is TGTGCCAGCAGTGAGGAAGGCGAGCAGTACTTC. Its protein product is CASSEEGEQYF.